One and the same sample provided the 25 T cell receptor beta chains below, sequenced in a study of T cells in localized non-small cell lung cancer. TCRdb keeps only in-frame clones here, not all; method: immunoSEQ multiplex PCR. The table has over 10,000 clones, 28% seen once; the top ten hold approximately 7.1%. The starting material was lung tumor tissue, obtained before any cancer treatment. Receptor source: a female donor at least 60 years old with stage I lung adenocarcinoma.

This clone was seen repeatedly, ten times or more. The V gene is TRBV11-3, the J gene TRBJ1-2; no clear D. V lost 4 bases to trimming and J lost 2 bases, with 11 bases between them. CDR1 and CDR2 (germline): SGHNT, YENEEA. CDR3 length: 14 amino acids. In DNA form, the CDR3 reads TGTGCCAGCAGCTCCGGGCGGGAGAACTATGGCTACACCTTC. This translates into CASSSGRENYGYTF.

The CDR3 protein is CASSKIRDSSGNEQFF. The DNA for the CDR3 is TGTGCCAGCAGTAAAATCCGGGACTCGTCGGGCAATGAGCAGTTCTTC. The rearrangement joins TRBV6-8 to TRBJ2-1; possible D gene TRBD2, 6 bases. Germline CDR1 reads MNHGY; CDR2 reads SAAAGT. The CDR3 contains 16 residues. Trimming shortened V by 5 bases and J by 6 bases, and 20 bases separated the two germline ends.

There are a few counts of this clone. The chain is built from TRBV14 and TRBJ1-1; D remains ambiguous. Trimming cost V 1 base and J 0 bases, with 12 bases left between them. The CDR3 has 16 amino acids. Germline CDR1 reads SGHDN; CDR2 reads FVKESK. The CDR3 loop reads CASSQAVGNLNTEAFF. DNA of the CDR3: TGTGCCAGCAGCCAAGCAGTCGGGAACCTGAACACTGAAGCTTTCTTT.

The chain combines TRBV6-8 with TRBJ1-2, with D tentatively TRBD1 (6 bases). V dropped 6 bases and J dropped 3 bases, with 8 bases sitting between them. The CDR3 totals 12 residues. Per the germline V gene, CDR1 is MNHGY and CDR2 is SAAAGT. Here the CDR3 DNA reads TGTGCCAGCAGGAGGGGGGACTATGGCTACACCTTC. It translates to CASRRGDYGYTF.

The rearrangement links TRBV19 to TRBJ2-3; 7 bases match TRBD2. The CDR3 sequence is 16 residues long. Losses at the gene ends were 6 bases for V and 4 bases for J; bases not matched to a gene: 13. Germline CDR1 LNHDA, CDR2 SQIVND (reference sequence). The CDR3 nucleotides read TGTGCCAGTAGATCTCCTTTTCCGGGAGGTGCAGATACGCAGTATTTT. This encodes CASRSPFPGGADTQYF.

This sequence joins TRBV11-3 and TRBJ1-2; 9 bases line up with TRBD1. The CDR3 has 15 residues. Germline V lookup: CDR1 SGHNT, CDR2 YENEEA. V trimming: 5 bases; J trimming: 4 bases; junction bases outside the gene matches: 8. This CDR3 reads CASSQVDRGSYGYTF. The DNA for the CDR3 is TGTGCCAGCAGCCAGGTGGACAGGGGCAGCTATGGCTACACCTTC.

The gene calls are TRBV23-1 and TRBJ2-2; no firm D call. TRBV23-1 is noted as an ORF with a role that remains uncertain. Between the trimmed V and J ends, which lost 6 bases and 8 bases, there was a span of 13 bases. The length of the CDR3 is 13 residues. The DNA for the CDR3 is TGCGCCAGCAGCCAAGATCCAAGGGGGGAGCTGTTTTTT. Protein sequence: CASSQDPRGELFF.

This clone was observed a handful of times. The CDR3 protein is CASSQDLGQNNQPQHF. The CDR3 DNA reads as TGCGCCAGCAGCCAAGATCTAGGACAGAACAATCAGCCCCAGCATTTT. The V and J genes are TRBV23-1 and TRBJ1-5; D is perhaps TRBD1 (6 bases). TRBV23-1 is an ORF, with its function uncertain. The length of the CDR3 is 16 residues. Trimming pared 6 bases from V and 3 bases from J, leaving 18 bases between.

The chain joins TRBV29-1 to TRBJ1-4; TRBD1 matches 12 bases. Germline-derived CDR1 and CDR2 are SQVTM and ANQGSEA. V lost 6 bases, J lost 4 bases, and 6 bases stayed unmatched. The CDR3 length is 15 residues. The CDR3 nucleotides read TGCAGCGTAACCGGGACAGGGGGCTATAATGAAAAACTGTTTTTT. Its protein product is CSVTGTGGYNEKLFF.

This clone was picked up a small number of times. This sequence joins TRBV6-8 and TRBJ1-6; D is ambiguous. Germline lookup yields CDR1 MNHGY and CDR2 SAAAGT. This CDR3 has 17 residues. Trimming cost V 7 bases and J 5 bases, with 21 bases left between them. CDR3 amino acids: CASTAGRALSNNSPLHF. CDR3 bases: TGTGCCAGCACCGCCGGACGGGCCCTGTCGAATAATTCACCCCTCCACTTT.

This clone has ten or more counts. One end of the junction varies from germline; a read error may be responsible. J is TRBJ2-7 and V is TRBV11-3; 8 bases are a match to TRBD1. Germline V gives CDR1 SGHNT, CDR2 YENEEA. The CDR3 contains 18 residues. This chain's CDR3 is CASSLKLFPGQVSHEQYF. Here the CDR3 DNA reads TGTGCCAGCAGCTTAAAGCTCTTCCCGGGACAGGTCTCCCACGAGCAGTACTTC. The full variable domain, completed using reference TRBV11-3 and TRBJ2-7, is EAGVVQSPRYKIIEKKQPVAFWCNPISGHNTLYWYLQNLGQGPELLIRYENEEAVDDSQLPKDRFSAERLKGVDSTLKIQPAELGDSAVYLCASSLKLFPGQVSHEQYFGPGTRLTVT.

This clone was recorded a few times. The V gene is TRBV11-3, the J gene TRBJ2-5, with 9 bases aligning to TRBD2. The length of the CDR3 is 16 residues. V trimming: 5 bases; J trimming: 6 bases; junction bases outside the gene matches: 13. CDR1 and CDR2 from the germline V gene are SGHNT and YENEEA. DNA for the CDR3: TGTGCCAGCAGCACCACCGGGACTAGCTGGGGACAGACCCAGTACTTC. The encoded protein is CASSTTGTSWGQTQYF.

The V gene is TRBV11-3, the J gene TRBJ2-2; D gene ambiguous. V was shortened by 1 base and J by 6 bases, with 9 bases between the two germline ends. The CDR3 extends over 14 amino acids. The germline gives CDR1 SGHNT, CDR2 YENEEA. The CDR3 DNA is TGTGCCAGCAGCTTAGGGGGAAGCGCCGGGGAGCTGTTTTTT. The encoded protein is CASSLGGSAGELFF.

A few counts support this clone. V and J are TRBV11-3 and TRBJ1-1, with no clear D. CDR1 SGHNT and CDR2 YENEEA come from the germline V gene. Trimming removed 5 bases at V and 0 bases at J, with 10 bases between. The CDR3 runs to 14 residues. CDR3 protein: CASSPPIMNTEAFF. In DNA, the CDR3 is TGTGCCAGCAGCCCTCCAATTATGAACACTGAAGCTTTCTTT.

This clone came up a few times. The chain links TRBV18 to TRBJ2-5; D is uncertain. Germline CDR1 and CDR2: KGHSH and LQKENI. Trimming stripped 2 bases from V and 5 bases from J, with 9 bases between. The length of the CDR3 is 13 residues. The CDR3 sequence is CASSPSGYETQYF. The CDR3 coding sequence is TGTGCCAGCTCACCATCCGGGTACGAGACCCAGTACTTC.

This clone came up a few times. The chain combines TRBV6-8 with TRBJ2-3; perhaps TRBD2 as D (6 bases). The CDR3 totals 14 residues. V shed 8 bases and J shed 0 bases, with 12 bases lying between them. CDR1 MNHGY and CDR2 SAAAGT come from the germline V gene. CDR3 nucleotide sequence: TGTGCCAGCGTCTGGGGACTGAGCACAGATACGCAGTATTTT. Translating gives CASVWGLSTDTQYF.

The V gene is TRBV19, the J gene TRBJ1-1, with a tentative D call TRBD1 (5 bases). CDR1 is LNHDA, CDR2 SQIVND, per germline (reference sequence). Deletions cut 4 bases from V and 9 bases from J, with 15 bases between. The CDR3 spans 13 residues. CDR3: CASSTPQAPKAFF. For the CDR3, the DNA is TGTGCCAGTAGTACCCCACAGGCCCCAAAAGCTTTCTTT.

This clone has just a few counts. Here the CDR3 reads CTSSQENRNNEQFF. CDR3 bases: TGCACCAGCAGCCAAGAAAACAGGAACAATGAGCAGTTCTTC. This sequence joins TRBV1 and TRBJ2-1; no DNA check was done on the table's D call, TRBD1. TRBV1 is marked as a pseudogene. CDR3 length: 14 amino acids.

This chain connects TRBV28 to TRBJ2-3; no reliable D call. Trimming cost V 2 bases and J 5 bases, with 11 bases left between them. The V gene's germline CDR1 is MDHEN and CDR2 SYDVKM. The CDR3 covers 14 residues. CDR3: CASSLGLGGDTQYF. In nucleotides, the CDR3 is TGTGCCAGCAGTTTAGGGCTCGGCGGAGATACGCAGTATTTT.

This clone was recorded once. V usage is TRBV19 and J usage is TRBJ1-6, with 9 bases fitting TRBD1. Trimming cost V 4 bases and J 9 bases; bases outside gene matches: 4. The CDR3 contains 14 residues. Germline assignment: CDR1 LNHDA and CDR2 SQIVND (reference sequence). The CDR3 here is CASSTGTGSSPLHF. CDR3 coding DNA: TGTGCCAGTAGTACCGGGACAGGGTCTTCACCCCTCCACTTT.

This clone has only one observation. This chain joins TRBV15 and TRBJ2-3; perhaps TRBD2 as D (6 bases). The CDR3 loop spans 17 amino acids. V was pared by 1 base and J by 2 bases, with 16 bases between. CDR1 and CDR2 from the germline V gene are LNHNV and YYDKDF (reference sequence). In DNA form, the CDR3 reads TGTGCCACCAGCAGAGGACTAGTGGTAGGGGACACAGATACGCAGTATTTT. This encodes CATSRGLVVGDTDTQYF.

This chain joins TRBV10-2 and TRBJ1-6, with D uncertain. This CDR3 region has 12 residues. V shed 6 bases and J shed 4 bases, with 4 bases lying between them. Looked up from germline, CDR1 is WSHSY and CDR2 is SAAADI. The CDR3 coding sequence is TGCGCCAGCAGGATGTATAATTCACCCCTCCACTTT. Its protein product is CASRMYNSPLHF.

J is TRBJ2-7 and V is TRBV19, with TRBD2 matching over 8 bases. The V gene end was trimmed by 0 bases and the J gene end by 3 bases; junction bases not matched to a gene: 7. The CDR3 contains 16 residues. In germline, CDR1 is LNHDA, CDR2 SQIVND (reference sequence). The CDR3 DNA follows: TGTGCCAGTAGTATAGAGGGGGCGGGAGGAGGCTACGAGCAGTACTTC. Translating it yields CASSIEGAGGGYEQYF.

The gene calls are TRBV18 and TRBJ2-1; tentative D call: TRBD2 (5 bases). Germline V gene data show CDR1 as KGHSH and CDR2 as LQKENI. Trimming cost V 4 bases and J 3 bases, with 13 bases left between them. The CDR3 extends over 15 amino acids. In DNA, the CDR3 is TGTGCCAGCTCACGAAGTCCCGGAGGCTACAATGAGCAGTTCTTC. Its protein is CASSRSPGGYNEQFF.

This clone appeared a few times. The germline gene is not matched at one end of the junction; a read error may be the cause. The rearrangement uses TRBV11-3 and TRBJ2-2, with 12 bases identical to TRBD1. Per the germline V gene, CDR1 is SGHNT and CDR2 is YENEEA. The CDR3 has 19 residues. CDR3 coding DNA: TGTGCCAGCAACCAACACCGGGACAGGGGGCGTTGGGACACCGGGGAACTGTTTTTT. It specifies CASNQHRDRGRWDTGELFF. Together with reference TRBV11-3 and TRBJ2-2, the CDR3 gives the full variable domain: EAGVVQSPRYKIIEKKQPVAFWCNPISGHNTLYWYLQNLGQGPELLIRYENEEAVDDSQLPKDRFSAERLKGVDSTLKIQPAELGDSAVYLCASNQHRDRGRWDTGELFFGEGSRLTVL.